This TCR beta chain comes out of a study of blood T cells in healthy people across ages. Total RNA extraction produced at least 5.5 micrograms (per sample) for the study. Through a sample-barcoded 5' primer and a J-beta primer mix, a second PCR was run for roughly 6 to 12 cycles. MiXCR was run by TCRdb on the 5' RACE reads, yielding one entry per CDR3 protein. The sample holds 950,000 to 1,200,000 distinct CDR3 sequences; less than 45% are singletons and the top ten take around 14%. This clonotype has at least ten counts. Its antigen is still unknown. This CDR3 spans 12 amino acids. Germline CDR1 is SEHNR and CDR2 is FQNEAQ (reference sequence). The V end lost 6 bases, the J end lost 5 bases, and 10 bases lay between the germline ends. Broader study findings: Estimated diversity that came from one million T cells was considered an underestimate.

Sequences were obtained from blood. The V call is TRBV7-9, the J call TRBJ1-2; D not certain. The sequence was collected from a man younger than 30 in good health. The DNA of the CDR3 is TGTGCCAGCAGTCCGTCGGGGTATGGCTACACCTTC. Translated: CASSPSGYGYTF.